This T cell receptor (beta chain) was identified during a study of blood T cell repertoires in COVID-19. The authors' processing: Amplification of reference gene primers was used by the study to estimate nucleated cell counts. Measured with immunoSEQ multiplex PCR; TCRdb has only the in-frame clones, and not every one. V and J calls and clone size come straight from that table; D and trimming were deduced from the DNA. This table holds about 370,000 clones, about 90% found once. This CDR3 contains 16 residues. CDR1 and CDR2 from the germline V gene are SEHNR and FQNEAQ (reference sequence). J gave up 4 bases and V 0 bases, and 4 bases lay outside the gene matches. Seattle participants joined during active infection and were tracked over time.

This sequence originates from a woman in her twenties or thirties with COVID-19, enrolled during active disease. V usage is TRBV7-9 and J usage is TRBJ2-5; 11 bases fit TRBD2. The sample taken for sequencing was peripheral blood. DNA of the CDR3: TGTGCCAGCAGCTTAGCCCTAGCGGGAGGTGGAGAGACCCAGTACTTC. Residues: CASSLALAGGGETQYF. Based on the CDR3 plus reference TRBV7-9 and TRBJ2-5, the full variable domain is DTGVSQNPRHKITKRGQNVTFRCDPISEHNRLYWYRQTLGQGPEFLTYFQNEAQLEKSRLLSDRFSAERPKGSFSTLEIQRTEQGDSAMYLCASSLALAGGGETQYFGPGTRLLVL.